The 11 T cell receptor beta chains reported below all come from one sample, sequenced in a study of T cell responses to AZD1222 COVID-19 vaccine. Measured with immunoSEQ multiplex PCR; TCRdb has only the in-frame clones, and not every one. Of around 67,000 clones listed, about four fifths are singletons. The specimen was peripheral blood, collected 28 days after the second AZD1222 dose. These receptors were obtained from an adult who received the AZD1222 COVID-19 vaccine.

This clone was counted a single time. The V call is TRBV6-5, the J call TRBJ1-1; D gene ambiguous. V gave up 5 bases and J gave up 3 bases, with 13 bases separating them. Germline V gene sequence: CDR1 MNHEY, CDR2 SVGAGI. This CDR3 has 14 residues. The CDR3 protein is CASSTREADTEAFF. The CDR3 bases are TGTGCCAGCAGTACACGTGAGGCGGACACTGAAGCTTTCTTT.

The CDR3 spells CASLGPGEAFF. DNA for the CDR3: TGTGCCAGTCTAGGACCGGGTGAAGCTTTCTTT. This chain joins TRBV19 and TRBJ1-1; D unresolved. The CDR3 totals 11 residues. The V gene lost 8 bases and the J gene lost 7 bases, with 11 bases spanning the gap. Germline V lookup: CDR1 LNHDA, CDR2 SQIVND (reference sequence).

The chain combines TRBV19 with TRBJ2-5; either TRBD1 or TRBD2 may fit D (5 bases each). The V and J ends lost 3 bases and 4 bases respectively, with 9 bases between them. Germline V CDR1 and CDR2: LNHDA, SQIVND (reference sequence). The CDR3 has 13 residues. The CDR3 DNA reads TGTGCCAGTAGTATTGGGGGAAGAGAGACCCAGTACTTC. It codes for CASSIGGRETQYF.

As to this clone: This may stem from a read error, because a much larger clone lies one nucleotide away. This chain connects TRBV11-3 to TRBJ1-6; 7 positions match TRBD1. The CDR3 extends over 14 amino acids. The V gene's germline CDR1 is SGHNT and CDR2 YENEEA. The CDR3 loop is CASSSGTVNLPLHF. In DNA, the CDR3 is TGTGCCAGCAGCTCCGGGACAGTTAATTTACCCCTCCACTTT.

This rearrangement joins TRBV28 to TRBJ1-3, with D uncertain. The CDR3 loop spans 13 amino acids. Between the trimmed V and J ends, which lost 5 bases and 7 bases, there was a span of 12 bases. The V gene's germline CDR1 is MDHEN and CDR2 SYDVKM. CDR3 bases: TGTGCCAGCAGTACCTTAAACGGGAACACCATATATTTT. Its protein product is CASSTLNGNTIYF.

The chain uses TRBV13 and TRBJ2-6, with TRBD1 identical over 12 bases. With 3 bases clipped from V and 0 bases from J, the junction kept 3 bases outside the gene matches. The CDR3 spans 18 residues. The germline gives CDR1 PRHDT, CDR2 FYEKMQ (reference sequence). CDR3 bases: TGTGCCAGCAGCTTCGGGACAGGGGGCCGCTCTGGGGCCAACGTCCTGACTTTC. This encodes CASSFGTGGRSGANVLTF.

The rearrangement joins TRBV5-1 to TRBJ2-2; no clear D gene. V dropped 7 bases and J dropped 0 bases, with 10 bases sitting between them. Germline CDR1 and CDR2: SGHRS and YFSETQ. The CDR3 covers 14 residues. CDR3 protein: CASGFAPNTGELFF. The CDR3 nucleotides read TGCGCCAGCGGATTTGCCCCGAACACCGGGGAGCTGTTTTTT.

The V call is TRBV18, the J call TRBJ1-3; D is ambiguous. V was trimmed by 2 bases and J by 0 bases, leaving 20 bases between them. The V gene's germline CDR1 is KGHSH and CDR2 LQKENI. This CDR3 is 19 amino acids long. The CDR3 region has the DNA TGTGCCAGCTCACCATGTCAGGTAAGGCTTTGGGCCTCTGGAAACACCATATATTTT. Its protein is CASSPCQVRLWASGNTIYF.

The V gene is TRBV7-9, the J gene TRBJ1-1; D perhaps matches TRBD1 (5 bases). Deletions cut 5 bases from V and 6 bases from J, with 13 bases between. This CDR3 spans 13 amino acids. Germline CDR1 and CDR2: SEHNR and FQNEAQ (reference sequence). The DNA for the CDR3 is TGTGCCAGCAGCCACGGGGGAGTCGCTGAAGCTTTCTTT. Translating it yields CASSHGGVAEAFF.

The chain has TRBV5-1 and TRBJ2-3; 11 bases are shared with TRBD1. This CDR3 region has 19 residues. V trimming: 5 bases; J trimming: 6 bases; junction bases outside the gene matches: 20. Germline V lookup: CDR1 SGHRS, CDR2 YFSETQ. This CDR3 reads CASSSDGVDRGLLLDTQYF. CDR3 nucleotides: TGCGCCAGCAGTTCGGATGGGGTGGACAGGGGGCTATTATTGGATACGCAGTATTTT.

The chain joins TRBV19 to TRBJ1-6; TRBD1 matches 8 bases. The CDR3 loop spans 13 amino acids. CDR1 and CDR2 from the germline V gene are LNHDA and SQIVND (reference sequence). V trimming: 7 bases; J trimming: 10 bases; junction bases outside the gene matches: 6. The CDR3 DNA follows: TGTGCCAGTACGACAGGGGATGGCTCACCCCTCCACTTT. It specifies CASTTGDGSPLHF.